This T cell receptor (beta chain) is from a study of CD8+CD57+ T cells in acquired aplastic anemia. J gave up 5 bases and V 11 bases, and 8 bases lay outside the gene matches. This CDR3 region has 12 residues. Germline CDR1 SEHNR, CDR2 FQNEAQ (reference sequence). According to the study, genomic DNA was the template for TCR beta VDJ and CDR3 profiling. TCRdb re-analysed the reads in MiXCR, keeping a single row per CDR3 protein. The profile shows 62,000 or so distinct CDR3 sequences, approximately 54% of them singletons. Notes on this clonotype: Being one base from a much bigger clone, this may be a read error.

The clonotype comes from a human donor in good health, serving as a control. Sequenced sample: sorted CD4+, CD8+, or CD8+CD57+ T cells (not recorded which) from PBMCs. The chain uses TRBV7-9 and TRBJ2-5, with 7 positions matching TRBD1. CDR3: CAGQEARETQYF. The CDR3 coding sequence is TGTGCCGGACAGGAGGCTAGGGAGACCCAGTACTTC.